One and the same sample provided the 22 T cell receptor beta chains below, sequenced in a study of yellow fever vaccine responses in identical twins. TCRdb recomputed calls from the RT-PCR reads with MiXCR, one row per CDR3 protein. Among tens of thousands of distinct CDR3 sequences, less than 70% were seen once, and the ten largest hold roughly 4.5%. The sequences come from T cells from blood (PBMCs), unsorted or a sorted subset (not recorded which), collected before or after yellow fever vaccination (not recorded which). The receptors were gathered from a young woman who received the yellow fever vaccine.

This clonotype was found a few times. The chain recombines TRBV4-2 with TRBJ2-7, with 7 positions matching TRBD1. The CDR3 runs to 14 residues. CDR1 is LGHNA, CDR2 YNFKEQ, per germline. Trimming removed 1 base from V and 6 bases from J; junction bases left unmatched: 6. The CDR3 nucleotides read TGTGCCAGCAGCCAAGCGACAGGGTCGGCCGAGCAGTACGTC. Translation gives CASSQATGSAEQYV.

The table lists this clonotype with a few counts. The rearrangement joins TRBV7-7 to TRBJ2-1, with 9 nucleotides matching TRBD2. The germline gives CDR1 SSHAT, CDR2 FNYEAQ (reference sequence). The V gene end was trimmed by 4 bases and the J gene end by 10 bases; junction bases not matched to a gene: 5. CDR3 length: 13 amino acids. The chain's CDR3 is CASSSGLAQEQFF. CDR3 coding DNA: TGTGCCAGCAGCTCTGGACTAGCGCAAGAGCAGTTCTTC.

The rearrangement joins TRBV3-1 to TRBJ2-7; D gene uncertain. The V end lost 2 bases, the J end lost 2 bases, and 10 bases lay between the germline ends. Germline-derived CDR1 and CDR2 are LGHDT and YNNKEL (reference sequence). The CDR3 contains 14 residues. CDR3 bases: TGTGCCAGCAGCCAAAGTGGGGATCCCTACGAGCAGTACTTC. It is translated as CASSQSGDPYEQYF.

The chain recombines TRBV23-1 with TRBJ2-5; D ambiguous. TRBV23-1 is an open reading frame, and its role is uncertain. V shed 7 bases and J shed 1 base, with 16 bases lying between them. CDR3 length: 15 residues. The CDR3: CASTTDRRLQETQYF. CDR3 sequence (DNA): TGCGCCAGCACCACGGACCGACGTCTCCAAGAGACCCAGTACTTC.

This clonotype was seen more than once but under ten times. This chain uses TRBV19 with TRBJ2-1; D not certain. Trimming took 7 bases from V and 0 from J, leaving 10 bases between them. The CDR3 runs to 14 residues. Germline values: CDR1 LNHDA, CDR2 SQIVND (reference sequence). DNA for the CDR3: TGTGCCAGTACGGCACCTCCCTCCTACAATGAGCAGTTCTTC. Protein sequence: CASTAPPSYNEQFF.

This chain's CDR3 is CASRGQGTAFF. In DNA, the CDR3 is TGTGCCAGCAGGGGACAGGGTACGGCTTTCTTT. J is TRBJ1-1 and V is TRBV6-1, with 9 bases matching TRBD1. The junction had 4 bases not matched to a gene; V was cut back by 6 bases and J by 11 bases. CDR1 is MNHNS and CDR2 is SASEGT in the germline V gene. This CDR3 has 11 amino acids.

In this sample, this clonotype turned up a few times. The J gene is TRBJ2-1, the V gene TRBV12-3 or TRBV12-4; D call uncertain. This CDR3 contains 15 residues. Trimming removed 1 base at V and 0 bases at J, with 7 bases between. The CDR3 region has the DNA TGTGCCAGCAGTTTAGTTTCGTACTCCTACAATGAGCAGTTCTTC. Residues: CASSLVSYSYNEQFF.

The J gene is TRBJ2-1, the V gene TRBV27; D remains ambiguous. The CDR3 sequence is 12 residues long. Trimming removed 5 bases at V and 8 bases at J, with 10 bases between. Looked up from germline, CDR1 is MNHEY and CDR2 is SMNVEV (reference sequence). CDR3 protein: CASSPGFDEQFF. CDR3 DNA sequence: TGTGCCAGCAGTCCAGGATTCGATGAGCAGTTCTTC.

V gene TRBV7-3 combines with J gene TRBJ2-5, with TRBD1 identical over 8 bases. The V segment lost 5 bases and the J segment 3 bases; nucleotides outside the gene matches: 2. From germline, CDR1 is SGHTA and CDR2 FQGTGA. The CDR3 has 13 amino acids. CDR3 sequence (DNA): TGTGCCAGCAGCCAACAGGGGGAAGAGACCCAGTACTTC. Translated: CASSQQGEETQYF.

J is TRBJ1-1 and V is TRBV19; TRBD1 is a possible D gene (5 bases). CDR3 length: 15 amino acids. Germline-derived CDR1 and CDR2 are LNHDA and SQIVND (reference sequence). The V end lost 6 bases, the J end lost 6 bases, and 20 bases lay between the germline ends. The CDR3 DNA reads TGTGCCAGTAGGTCCAGGGCCCCCTACCTCGCTGAAGCTTTCTTT. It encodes CASRSRAPYLAEAFF.

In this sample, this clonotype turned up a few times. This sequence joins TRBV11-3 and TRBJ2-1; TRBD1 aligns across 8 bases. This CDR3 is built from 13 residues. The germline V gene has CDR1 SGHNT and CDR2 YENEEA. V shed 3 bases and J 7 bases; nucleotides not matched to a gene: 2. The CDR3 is CASSFNRGNEQFF. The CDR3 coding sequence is TGTGCCAGCAGCTTTAACAGGGGGAATGAGCAGTTCTTC. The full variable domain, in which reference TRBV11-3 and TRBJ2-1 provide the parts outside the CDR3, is EAGVVQSPRYKIIEKKQPVAFWCNPISGHNTLYWYLQNLGQGPELLIRYENEEAVDDSQLPKDRFSAERLKGVDSTLKIQPAELGDSAVYLCASSFNRGNEQFFGPGTRLTVL.

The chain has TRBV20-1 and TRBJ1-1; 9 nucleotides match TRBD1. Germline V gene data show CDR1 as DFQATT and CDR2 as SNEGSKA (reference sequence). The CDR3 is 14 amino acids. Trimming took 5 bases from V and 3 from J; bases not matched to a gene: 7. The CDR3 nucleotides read TGCAGTGCTCAGACAGGGGGGAGGGACACTGAAGCTTTCTTT. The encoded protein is CSAQTGGRDTEAFF.

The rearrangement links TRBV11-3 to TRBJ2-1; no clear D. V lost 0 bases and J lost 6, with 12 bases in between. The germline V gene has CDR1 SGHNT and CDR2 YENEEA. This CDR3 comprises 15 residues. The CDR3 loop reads CASSLDPVTVNEQFF. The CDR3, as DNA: TGTGCCAGCAGCTTAGATCCGGTGACGGTCAATGAGCAGTTCTTC. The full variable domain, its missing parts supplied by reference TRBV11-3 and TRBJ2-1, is EAGVVQSPRYKIIEKKQPVAFWCNPISGHNTLYWYLQNLGQGPELLIRYENEEAVDDSQLPKDRFSAERLKGVDSTLKIQPAELGDSAVYLCASSLDPVTVNEQFFGPGTRLTVL.

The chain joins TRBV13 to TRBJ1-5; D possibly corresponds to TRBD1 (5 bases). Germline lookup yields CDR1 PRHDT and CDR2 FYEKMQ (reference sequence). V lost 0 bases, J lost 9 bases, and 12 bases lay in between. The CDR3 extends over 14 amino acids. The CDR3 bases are TGTGCCAGCAGCTTAGGCGTAGGGACGGCGCCCCAGCATTTT. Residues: CASSLGVGTAPQHF.

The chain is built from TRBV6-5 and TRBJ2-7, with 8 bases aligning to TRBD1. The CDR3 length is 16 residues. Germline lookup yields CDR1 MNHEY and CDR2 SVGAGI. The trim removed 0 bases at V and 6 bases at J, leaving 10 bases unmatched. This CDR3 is CASSYSSRQGSLEQYF. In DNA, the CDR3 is TGTGCCAGCAGTTACTCTTCGAGACAGGGGTCCCTCGAGCAGTACTTC.

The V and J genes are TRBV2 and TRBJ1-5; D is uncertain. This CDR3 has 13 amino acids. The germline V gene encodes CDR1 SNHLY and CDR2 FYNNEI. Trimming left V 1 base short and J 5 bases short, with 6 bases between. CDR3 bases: TGTGCCAGCAGTGAAGACAGCTATCAGCCCCAGCATTTT. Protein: CASSEDSYQPQHF. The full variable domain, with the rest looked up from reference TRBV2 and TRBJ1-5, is EPEVTQTPSHQVTQMGQEVILRCVPISNHLYFYWYRQILGQKVEFLVSFYNNEISEKSEIFDDQFSVERPDGSNFTLKIRSTKLEDSAMYFCASSEDSYQPQHFGDGTRLSIL.

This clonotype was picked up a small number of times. Written as DNA, the CDR3 is TGTGCCAGCTCACCGGGACTAGCGGCTCTTTTTGAAGGGACCCAGTACTTC. It translates to CASSPGLAALFEGTQYF. V is TRBV18 and J is TRBJ2-5; 11 bases are shared with TRBD2. Germline loops: CDR1 KGHSH, CDR2 LQKENI. This CDR3 is built from 17 residues. Trimming removed 3 bases from V and 7 bases from J; junction bases left unmatched: 13. Full variable domain (outside the CDR3, taken from reference TRBV18 and TRBJ2-5): NAGVMQNPRHLVRRRGQEARLRCSPMKGHSHVYWYRQLPEEGLKFMVYLQKENIIDESGMPKERFSAEFPKEGPSILRIQQVVRGDSAAYFCASSPGLAALFEGTQYFGPGTRLLVL.

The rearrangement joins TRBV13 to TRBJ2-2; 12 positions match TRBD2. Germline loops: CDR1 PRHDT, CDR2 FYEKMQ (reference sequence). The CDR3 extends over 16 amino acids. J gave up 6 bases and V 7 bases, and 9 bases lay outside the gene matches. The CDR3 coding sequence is TGTGCCAGCATCTCCTCCCGACTAGCGGGAGCCGGGGAGCTGTTTTTT. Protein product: CASISSRLAGAGELFF. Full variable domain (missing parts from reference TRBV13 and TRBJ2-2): AAGVIQSPRHLIKEKRETATLKCYPIPRHDTVYWYQQGPGQDPQFLISFYEKMQSDKGSIPDRFSAQQFSDYHSELNMSSLELGDSALYFCASISSRLAGAGELFFGEGSRLTVL.

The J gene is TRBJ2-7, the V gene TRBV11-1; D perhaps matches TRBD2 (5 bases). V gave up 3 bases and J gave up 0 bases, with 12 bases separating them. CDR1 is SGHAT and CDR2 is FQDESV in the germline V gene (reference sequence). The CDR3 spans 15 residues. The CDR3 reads CASSLPRGISYEQYF. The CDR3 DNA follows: TGTGCCAGCAGCTTGCCCCGGGGAATCTCCTACGAGCAGTACTTC.

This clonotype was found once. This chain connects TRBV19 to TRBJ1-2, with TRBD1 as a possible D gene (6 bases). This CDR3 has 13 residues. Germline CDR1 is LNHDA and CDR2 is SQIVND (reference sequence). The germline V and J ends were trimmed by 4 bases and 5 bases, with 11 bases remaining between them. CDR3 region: CASSREGGYGYTF. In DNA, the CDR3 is TGTGCCAGTAGTAGAGAAGGGGGGTATGGCTACACCTTC.

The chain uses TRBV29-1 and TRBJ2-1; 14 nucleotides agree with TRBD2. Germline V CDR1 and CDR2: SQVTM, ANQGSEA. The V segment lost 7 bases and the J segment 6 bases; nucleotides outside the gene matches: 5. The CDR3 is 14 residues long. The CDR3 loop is CSASTSGGANEQFF. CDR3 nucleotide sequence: TGCAGCGCCTCGACTAGCGGGGGGGCCAATGAGCAGTTCTTC.

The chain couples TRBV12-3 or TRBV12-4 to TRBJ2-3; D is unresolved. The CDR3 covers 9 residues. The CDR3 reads CVSADTQYF. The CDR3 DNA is TGTGTGTCGGCGGATACGCAGTATTTT.